The clone carrying this T cell receptor beta chain came up a few times. Its antigen is not known. The sample comes from a study of CD8 T cells in ankylosing spondylitis. Study-level points and caveats: In ankylosing spondylitis blood, a motif of roughly eight highly homologous TCR beta variants appeared characteristic.

V lost 5 bases to trimming and J lost 4 bases, with 12 bases between them. The length of the CDR3 is 13 residues. Germline CDR1 DFQATT, CDR2 SNEGSKA (reference sequence). MiXCR, applied by TCRdb to the 5' RACE reads, yields one record per CDR3 protein. The top ten hold around 20% of the sample, which has 670,000 or so distinct CDR3 sequences, under 20% seen once. Sequencing input: blood, either unsorted or a sorted T cell fraction (not recorded which). The chain links TRBV20-1 to TRBJ1-5, with D maybe TRBD1 (6 bases). The sequence was obtained from a male donor with ankylosing spondylitis. The CDR3 spells CSAGTTENQPQHF. The CDR3 coding sequence is TGCAGTGCTGGGACAACGGAGAATCAGCCCCAGCATTTT.